This TCR beta chain was obtained from a study of T-cell memory formation after mild COVID-19. Study as a whole: Among the donors, TCR clusters were largely specific to each donor.

The CDR3 loop spans 13 amino acids. V was shortened by 4 bases and J by 5 bases, with 11 bases between the two germline ends. Worth noting for this clonotype: Its specificity is not known.

Study outcomes and limitations: Cross-reactive memory seemingly joined, as some responding clones were found in pre-infection memory. Shrinking CD4+ clones were chiefly CM and EM; CD8+ ones were chiefly EMRA.

The TCR alpha and TCR beta cDNA libraries, bearing sample barcodes and UMIs, were generated by 5'RACE using constant-segment primers. MiXCR was run by TCRdb on the 5' RACE reads, yielding one entry per CDR3 protein. The data hold approximately 260,000 distinct CDR3 sequences, with roughly 17% observed a single time. The clonotype originates from a man aged 18-30 years who had mild COVID-19 (a few samples of this study predate the infection). Cell type and time point are not known. The J gene is TRBJ2-5, the V gene TRBV23-1, with D perhaps TRBD1 (5 bases). TRBV23-1 carries the ORF label, with uncertain function. Sequencing used PBMCs or a T cell subset sorted from them (not recorded which). CDR3 bases: TGCGCCAGCAGTCCGGCCAAGGGGGAGACCCAGTACTTC. This gives the protein CASSPAKGETQYF.